This record concerns one TCR beta chain sequence. The antigen remains unidentified. V lost 4 bases to trimming and J lost 6 bases, with 10 bases between them. Germline V CDR1 and CDR2: SGHNT, YYREEE (reference sequence). This CDR3 comprises 12 residues. The sample is drawn from a study of cytomegalovirus exposure and HLA in healthy donors. Study context: There were under 140 million unique TCR beta sequences, drawn from approximately 190 million T cells, in an earlier analysis. An early data release held approximately 85 million unique TCRs from HLA-typed donors.

Study-level findings and limits: A further, later analysis showed that HLA-associated TCR beta chains (compared with equally common others) were more clonally expanded.

PCR used 60 Vbeta primers and 13 Jbeta primers. Some clones are missing from TCRdb's copy, which holds only in-frame ones; the method was immunoSEQ multiplex PCR. This table holds over 150,000 clones, around 80% found once. The origin of this receptor is a male donor in good health and CMV-seropositive. The V call is TRBV5-4, the J call TRBJ1-2; TRBD1 might be the D (6 bases). The sequenced sample consisted of PBMCs. This chain's CDR3 is CASSPNRDGYTF. The DNA for the CDR3 is TGTGCCAGCAGCCCCAACAGGGATGGCTACACCTTC.